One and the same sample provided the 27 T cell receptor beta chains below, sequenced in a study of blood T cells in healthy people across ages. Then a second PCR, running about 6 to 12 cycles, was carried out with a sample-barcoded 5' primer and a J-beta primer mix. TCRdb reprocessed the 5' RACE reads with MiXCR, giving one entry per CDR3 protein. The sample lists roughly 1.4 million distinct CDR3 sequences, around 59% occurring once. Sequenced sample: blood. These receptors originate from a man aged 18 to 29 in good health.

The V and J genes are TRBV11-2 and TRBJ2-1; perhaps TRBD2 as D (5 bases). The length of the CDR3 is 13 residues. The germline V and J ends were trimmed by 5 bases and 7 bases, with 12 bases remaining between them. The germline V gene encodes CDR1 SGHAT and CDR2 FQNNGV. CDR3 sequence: CASSVAERNEQFF. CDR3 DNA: TGTGCCAGCAGCGTTGCAGAGCGGAATGAGCAGTTCTTC.

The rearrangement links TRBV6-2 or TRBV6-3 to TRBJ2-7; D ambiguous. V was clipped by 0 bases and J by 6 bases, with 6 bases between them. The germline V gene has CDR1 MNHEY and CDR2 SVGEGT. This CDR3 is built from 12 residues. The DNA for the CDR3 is TGTGCCAGCAGTTACTCCAGTGGCGAGCAGTACTTC. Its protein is CASSYSSGEQYF.

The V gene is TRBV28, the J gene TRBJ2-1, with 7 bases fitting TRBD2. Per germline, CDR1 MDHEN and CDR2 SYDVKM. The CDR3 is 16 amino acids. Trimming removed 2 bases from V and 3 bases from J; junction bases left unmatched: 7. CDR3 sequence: CASSLRLRDYYNEQFF. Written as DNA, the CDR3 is TGTGCCAGCAGTTTACGGTTACGGGACTACTACAATGAGCAGTTCTTC.

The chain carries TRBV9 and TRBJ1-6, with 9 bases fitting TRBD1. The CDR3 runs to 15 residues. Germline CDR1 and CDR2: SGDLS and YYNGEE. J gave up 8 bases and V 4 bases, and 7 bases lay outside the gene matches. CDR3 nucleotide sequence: TGTGCCAGCAGCCCCAGAGGGACAGGGTATTCACCCCTCCACTTT. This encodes CASSPRGTGYSPLHF.

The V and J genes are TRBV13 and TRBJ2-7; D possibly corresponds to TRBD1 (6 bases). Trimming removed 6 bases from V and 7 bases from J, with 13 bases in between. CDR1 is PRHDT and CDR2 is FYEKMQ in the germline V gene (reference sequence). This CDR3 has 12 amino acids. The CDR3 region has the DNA TGTGCCAGCAGTCCCGGACAGACTGAGCAGTACTTC. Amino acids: CASSPGQTEQYF.

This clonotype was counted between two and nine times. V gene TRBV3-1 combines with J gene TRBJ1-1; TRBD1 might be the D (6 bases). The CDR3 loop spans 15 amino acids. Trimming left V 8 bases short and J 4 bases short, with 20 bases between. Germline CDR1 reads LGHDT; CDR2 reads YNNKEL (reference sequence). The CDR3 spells CASSRGGDMVTEAFF. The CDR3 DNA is TGTGCCAGCTCTCGGGGCGGGGACATGGTCACTGAAGCTTTCTTT. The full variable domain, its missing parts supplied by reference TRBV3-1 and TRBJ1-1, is DTAVSQTPKYLVTQMGNDKSIKCEQNLGHDTMYWYKQDSKKFLKIMFSYNNKELIINETVPNRFSPKSPDKAHLNLHINSLELGDSAVYFCASSRGGDMVTEAFFGQGTRLTVV.

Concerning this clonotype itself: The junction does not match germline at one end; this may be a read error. The CDR3 coding sequence is TGTGCCAGCAGTTTAGCCCCCAGGCACTATGTCTACACCTTC. Its protein is CASSLAPRHYVYTF. The V gene is TRBV27, the J gene TRBJ1-2; D gene ambiguous. CDR1 is MNHEY, CDR2 SMNVEV, per germline (reference sequence). This CDR3 spans 14 amino acids.

CDR3 region: CASSSMGGSSEKLFF. CDR3 nucleotide sequence: TGTGCCAGCAGTTCTATGGGAGGGAGTAGTGAAAAACTGTTTTTT. The rearrangement uses TRBV27 and TRBJ1-4; D gene unclear. The CDR3 spans 15 residues. Trimming pared 4 bases from V and 7 bases from J, leaving 16 bases between. Germline lookup yields CDR1 MNHEY and CDR2 SMNVEV (reference sequence). The full variable domain, rest sourced from reference TRBV27 and TRBJ1-4, is EAQVTQNPRYLITVTGKKLTVTCSQNMNHEYMSWYRQDPGLGLRQIYYSMNVEVTDKGDVPEGYKVSRKEKRNFPLILESPSPNQTSLYFCASSSMGGSSEKLFFGSGTQLSVL.

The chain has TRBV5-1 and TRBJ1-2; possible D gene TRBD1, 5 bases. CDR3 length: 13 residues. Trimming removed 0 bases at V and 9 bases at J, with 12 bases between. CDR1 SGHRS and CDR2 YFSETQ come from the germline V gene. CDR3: CASSLGQRESYTF. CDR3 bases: TGCGCCAGCAGCTTGGGACAGCGGGAGAGCTACACCTTC.

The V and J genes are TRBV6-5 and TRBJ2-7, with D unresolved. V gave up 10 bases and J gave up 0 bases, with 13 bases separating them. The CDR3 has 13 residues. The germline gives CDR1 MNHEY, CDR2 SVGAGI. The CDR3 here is CATRQRFSYEQYF. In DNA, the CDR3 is TGTGCCACCCGACAAAGATTCTCCTACGAGCAGTACTTC.

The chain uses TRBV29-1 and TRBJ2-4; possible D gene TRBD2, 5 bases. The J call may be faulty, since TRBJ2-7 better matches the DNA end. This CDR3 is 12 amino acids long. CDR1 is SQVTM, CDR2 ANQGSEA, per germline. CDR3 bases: TGCAGCGTTGGAACACCCGGGGTCGAGCAGTACTTC. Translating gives CSVGTPGVEQYF.

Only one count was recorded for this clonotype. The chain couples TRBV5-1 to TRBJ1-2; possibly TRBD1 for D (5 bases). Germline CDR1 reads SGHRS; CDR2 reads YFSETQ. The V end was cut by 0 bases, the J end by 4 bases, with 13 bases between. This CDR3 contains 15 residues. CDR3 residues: CASSLAGDGTYGYTF. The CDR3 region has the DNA TGCGCCAGCAGCTTGGCCGGGGACGGAACCTATGGCTACACCTTC.

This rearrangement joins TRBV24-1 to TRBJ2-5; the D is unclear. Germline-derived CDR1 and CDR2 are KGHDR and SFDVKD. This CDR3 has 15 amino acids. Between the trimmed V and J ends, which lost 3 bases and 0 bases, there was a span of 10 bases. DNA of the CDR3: TGTGCCACCAGTGATAGGCAACGCGACCAAGAGACCCAGTACTTC. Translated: CATSDRQRDQETQYF.

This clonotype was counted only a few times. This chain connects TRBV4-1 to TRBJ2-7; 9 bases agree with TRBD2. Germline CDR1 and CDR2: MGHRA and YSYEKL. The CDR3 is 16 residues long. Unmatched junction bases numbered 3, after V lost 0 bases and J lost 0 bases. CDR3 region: CASSQELAGFSYEQYF. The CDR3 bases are TGCGCCAGCAGCCAAGAGCTAGCGGGGTTCTCCTACGAGCAGTACTTC.

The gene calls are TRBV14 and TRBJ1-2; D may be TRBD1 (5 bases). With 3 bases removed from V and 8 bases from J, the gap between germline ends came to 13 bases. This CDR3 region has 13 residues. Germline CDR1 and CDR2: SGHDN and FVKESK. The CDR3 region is CASSQGRQGGYTF. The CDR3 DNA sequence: TGTGCCAGCAGCCAGGGACGACAAGGGGGCTACACCTTC.

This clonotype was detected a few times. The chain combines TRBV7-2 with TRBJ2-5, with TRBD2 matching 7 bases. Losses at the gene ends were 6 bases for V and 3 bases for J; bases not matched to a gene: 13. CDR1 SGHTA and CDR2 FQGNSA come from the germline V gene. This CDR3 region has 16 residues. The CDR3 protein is CASRAAPKRGKETQYF. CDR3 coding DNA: TGTGCCAGCAGAGCCGCCCCCAAGCGGGGAAAAGAGACCCAGTACTTC.

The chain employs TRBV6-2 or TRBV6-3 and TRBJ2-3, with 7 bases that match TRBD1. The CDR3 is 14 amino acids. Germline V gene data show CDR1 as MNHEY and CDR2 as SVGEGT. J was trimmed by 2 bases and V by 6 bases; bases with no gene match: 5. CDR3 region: CASRETGFTDTQYF. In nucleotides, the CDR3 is TGTGCCAGCAGGGAGACAGGGTTCACAGATACGCAGTATTTT.

CDR3 sequence: CSAQSPNWRGSNEQFF. CDR3 sequence (DNA): TGCAGTGCTCAATCCCCCAACTGGCGGGGGTCCAATGAGCAGTTCTTC. The chain joins TRBV20-1 to TRBJ2-1, with 7 bases fitting TRBD2. The CDR3 has 16 amino acids. Trimming removed 5 bases from V and 6 bases from J; junction bases left unmatched: 16. The V gene's germline CDR1 is DFQATT and CDR2 SNEGSKA (reference sequence).

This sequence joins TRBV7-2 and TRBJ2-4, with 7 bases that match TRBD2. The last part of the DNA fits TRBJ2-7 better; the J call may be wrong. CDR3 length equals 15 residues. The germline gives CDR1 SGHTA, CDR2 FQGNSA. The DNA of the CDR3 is TGTGCCAGCAGCTTAGCGCCGGGGGAGGGCTACGAGCAGTACTTC. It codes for CASSLAPGEGYEQYF.

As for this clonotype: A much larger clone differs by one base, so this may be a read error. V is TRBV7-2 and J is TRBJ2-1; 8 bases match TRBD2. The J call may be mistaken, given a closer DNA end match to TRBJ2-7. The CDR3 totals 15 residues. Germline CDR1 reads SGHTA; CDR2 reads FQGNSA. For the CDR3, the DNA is TGTGCCAGCAGCTTACGGGGGGGTTCCTACAATGAGCAGTACTTC. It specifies CASSLRGGSYNEQYF.

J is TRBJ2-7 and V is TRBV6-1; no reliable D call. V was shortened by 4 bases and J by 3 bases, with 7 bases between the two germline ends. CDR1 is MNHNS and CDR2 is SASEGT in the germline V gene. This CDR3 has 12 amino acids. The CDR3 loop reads CASSVWGYEQYF. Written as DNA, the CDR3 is TGTGCCAGCAGTGTGTGGGGCTACGAGCAGTACTTC.

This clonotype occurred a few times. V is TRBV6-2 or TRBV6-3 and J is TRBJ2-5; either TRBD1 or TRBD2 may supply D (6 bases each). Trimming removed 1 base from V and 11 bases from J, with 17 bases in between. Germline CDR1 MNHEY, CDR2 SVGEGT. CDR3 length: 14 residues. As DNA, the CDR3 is TGTGCCAGCAGTTACTGGGAAGAGGGGGGTGAGCAGTACTTC. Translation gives CASSYWEEGGEQYF.

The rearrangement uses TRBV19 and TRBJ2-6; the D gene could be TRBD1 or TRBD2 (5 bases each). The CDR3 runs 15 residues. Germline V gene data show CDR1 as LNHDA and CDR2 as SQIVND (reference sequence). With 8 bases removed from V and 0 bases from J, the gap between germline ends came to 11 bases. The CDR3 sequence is CASRGVSSGANVLTF. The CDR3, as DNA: TGTGCCAGTCGAGGGGTCAGCTCTGGGGCCAACGTCCTGACTTTC.

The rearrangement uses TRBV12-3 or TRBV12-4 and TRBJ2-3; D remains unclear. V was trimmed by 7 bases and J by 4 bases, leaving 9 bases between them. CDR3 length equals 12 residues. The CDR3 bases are TGTGCCAGCACCCAGGCGGCAGATACGCAGTATTTT. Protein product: CASTQAADTQYF.

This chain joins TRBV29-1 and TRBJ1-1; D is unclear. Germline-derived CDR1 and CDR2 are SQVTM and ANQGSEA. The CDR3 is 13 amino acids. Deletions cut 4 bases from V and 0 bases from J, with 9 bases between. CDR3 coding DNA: TGCAGCGTTGGTCCACTCTTGAACACTGAAGCTTTCTTT. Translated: CSVGPLLNTEAFF.

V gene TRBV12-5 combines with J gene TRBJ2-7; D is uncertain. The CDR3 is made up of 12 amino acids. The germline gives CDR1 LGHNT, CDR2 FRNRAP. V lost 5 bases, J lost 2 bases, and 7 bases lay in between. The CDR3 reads CASGTRAYEQYF. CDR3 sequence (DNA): TGTGCTAGTGGTACACGGGCCTACGAGCAGTACTTC.

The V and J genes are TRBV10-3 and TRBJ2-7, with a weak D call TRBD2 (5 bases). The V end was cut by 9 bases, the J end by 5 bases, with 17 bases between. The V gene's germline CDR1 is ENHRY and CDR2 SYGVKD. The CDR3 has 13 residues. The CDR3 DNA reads TGTGCCATTACCCCTTCGAGGGAAGACGAGCAGTACTTC. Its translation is CAITPSREDEQYF.